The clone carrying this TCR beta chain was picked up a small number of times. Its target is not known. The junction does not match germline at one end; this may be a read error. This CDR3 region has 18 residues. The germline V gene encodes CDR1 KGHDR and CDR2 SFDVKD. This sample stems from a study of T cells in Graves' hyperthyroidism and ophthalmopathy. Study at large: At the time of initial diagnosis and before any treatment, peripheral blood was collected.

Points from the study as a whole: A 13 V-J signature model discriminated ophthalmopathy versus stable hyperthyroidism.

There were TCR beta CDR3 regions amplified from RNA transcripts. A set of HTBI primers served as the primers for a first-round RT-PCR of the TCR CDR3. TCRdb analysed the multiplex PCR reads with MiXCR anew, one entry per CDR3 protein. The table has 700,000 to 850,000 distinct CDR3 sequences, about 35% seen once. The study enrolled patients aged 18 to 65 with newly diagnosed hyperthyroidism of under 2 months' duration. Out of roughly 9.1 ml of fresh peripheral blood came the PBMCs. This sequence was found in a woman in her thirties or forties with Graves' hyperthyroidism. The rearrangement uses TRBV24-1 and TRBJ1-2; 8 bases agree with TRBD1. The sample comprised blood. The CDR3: CASSEGGAGGASGYGYTF. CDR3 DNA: TGTGCCAGCAGTGAAGGCGGGGCAGGGGGCGCATCGGGCTATGGCTACACCTTC.